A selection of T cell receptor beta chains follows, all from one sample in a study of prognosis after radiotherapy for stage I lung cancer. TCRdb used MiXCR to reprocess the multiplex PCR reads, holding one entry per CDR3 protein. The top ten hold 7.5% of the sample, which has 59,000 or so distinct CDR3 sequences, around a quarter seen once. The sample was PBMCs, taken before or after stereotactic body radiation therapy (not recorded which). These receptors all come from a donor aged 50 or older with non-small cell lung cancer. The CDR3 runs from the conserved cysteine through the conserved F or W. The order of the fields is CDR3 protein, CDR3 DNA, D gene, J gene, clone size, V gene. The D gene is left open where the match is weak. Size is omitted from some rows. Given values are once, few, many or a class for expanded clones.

CDR3 protein: CASSGGLSGYEQYF
CDR3 DNA: TGTGCCAGCAGTGGTGGACTATCGGGGTACGAGCAGTACTTC
D gene: -
J gene: TRBJ2-7
clone size: -
V gene: TRBV6-1

CDR3 protein: CASKPSGGVDIQYF
CDR3 DNA: TGTGCCAGCAAGCCTAGCGGGGGGGTCGACATTCAGTACTTC
D gene: TRBD2
J gene: TRBJ2-4
clone size: many
V gene: TRBV6-1

CDR3 protein: CASRNPLAGADEQYF
CDR3 DNA: TGCGCCAGCAGGAACCCACTAGCGGGGGCAGACGAGCAGTACTTC
D gene: TRBD2
J gene: TRBJ2-7
clone size: many
V gene: TRBV10-2

CDR3 protein: CASSERSSGAGNNEQFF
CDR3 DNA: TGCGCCAGCAGTGAAAGGTCTTCGGGGGCGGGGAACAATGAGCAGTTCTTC
D gene: -
J gene: TRBJ2-1
clone size: many
V gene: TRBV10-2

CDR3 protein: CASSYGREQETQYF
CDR3 DNA: TGTGCCAGCAGTTATGGACGGGAACAAGAGACCCAGTACTTC
D gene: -
J gene: TRBJ2-5
clone size: many
V gene: TRBV2

CDR3 protein: CASRFGGGLNTEAFF
CDR3 DNA: TGTGCCAGCCGATTTGGGGGGGGCCTGAACACTGAAGCTTTCTTT
D gene: -
J gene: TRBJ1-1
clone size: many
V gene: TRBV6-1

CDR3 protein: CASSPGLGGYNEQFF
CDR3 DNA: TGTGCCAGCAGCCCAGGTCTGGGAGGGTACAATGAGCAGTTCTTC
D gene: TRBD2
J gene: TRBJ2-1
clone size: many
V gene: TRBV7-8

CDR3 protein: CASNQGSSNQPQHF
CDR3 DNA: TGTGCCAGCAACCAGGGGAGTAGCAATCAGCCCCAGCATTTT
D gene: -
J gene: TRBJ1-5
clone size: many
V gene: TRBV6-1

CDR3 protein: CASSQARSNGITEAFF
CDR3 DNA: TGTGCCAGCAGCCAAGCTAGATCCAATGGAATCACTGAAGCTTTCTTT
D gene: -
J gene: TRBJ1-1
clone size: once
V gene: TRBV3-1

CDR3 protein: CAWSPRGTGLKLFF
CDR3 DNA: TGTGCCTGGAGTCCCCGCGGGACAGGCCTAAAACTGTTTTTT
D gene: TRBD1
J gene: TRBJ1-4
clone size: many
V gene: TRBV30

CDR3 protein: CASGLTGQNEKLFF
CDR3 DNA: TGTGCCAGCGGACTGACAGGTCAGAATGAAAAACTGTTTTTT
D gene: -
J gene: TRBJ1-4
clone size: many
V gene: TRBV12-3/TRBV12-4